Included here is one T cell receptor (beta chain) sequence, with context. No antigen is known for it. No much larger clone exists at a distance of one base, and base qualities are not known. These data come from a study of blood T cell repertoires in COVID-19 (dated by TCRdb to about 2020). The study in broad terms: Samples from collaborators originated in the United States, Italy and Spain and spanned both the acute and convalescent phases of COVID-19. The prospective study material was composed of cDNA or gDNA derived from T cells, B-cell-depleted T cells, or PBMCs. Deeply sampled blood TCRbeta repertoires from subjects exposed to, actively infected with, or recovered from COVID-19 were included in the dataset. The repertoires were released in a freely available public database intended as a resource for research on the immune response to SARS-CoV-2. The samples were drawn from the first 160 participants of the ongoing ImmuneRACE study and from 950 to 1,500 subjects provided by 6 global collaborators. Nearly every sample came with metadata listing a de-identified subject ID, COVID-19 status, age in years and sex. Where available, HLA class I and class II types were taken from metadata supplied by the sample provider and were not determined by assay-based typing.

Reading from cysteine to phenylalanine, the CDR3 counts 19 amino acids. Only CDR3 DNA remains: 57 bases, in frame from the first base. Trimming removed 5 bases from V and 3 bases from J; the gene matches leave 21 bases unexplained. CDR1 and CDR2 (MNHEY, SMNVEV) derive from the germline V gene (reference sequence). In Seattle, one collaborating source enrolled patients while the infection was active and tracked those patients longitudinally over the course of disease. Whole blood was collected in K2EDTA tubes by collaborating institutions according to the institutions' own protocols. Collaborator samples were shipped for TCRbeta analysis as frozen whole blood, isolated PBMCs, or DNA extracted from either sample type. The paper as a whole reports these results and caveats: The amount of clinical and demographic metadata varied by source and participant and was provided uncurated.

TCRbeta CDR3 regions were amplified from genomic DNA using the immunoSEQ Assay, a bias-controlled multiplex PCR. Processing in the source paper ran as follows. Within the assay, amplification of reference gene primers was used to estimate how many nucleated cells each sample contained. Sequence reads were collapsed and filtered to measure the absolute abundance of every unique TCRbeta CDR3 rearrangement. For each sample, productive Simpson clonality was calculated by taking the square root of Simpson's diversity index across productive rearrangements. TCRdb took this table from immuneACCESS and kept in-frame rearrangements with V and J called. Such tables lack part of the clones; where checked against another copy, unresolved V genes explain under half of the gap, and the rest is unexplained. V and J calls and clone size are given by that table; D and trimming were obtained from the DNA. This sample holds about 530,000 clones; around 90% were observed only once. The top ten hold around 7.8% of the sample.

The chain links TRBV27 with TRBJ1-2, and 7 junction bases match TRBD1. This receptor was taken from a woman aged 50 to 60 with COVID-19, enrolled during active disease. Sequenced sample: peripheral blood. The DNA sequence is TGTGCCAGCAGTGTTGGCGGCGTAGGGGGCTCTAGCCGATACTATGGCTACACCTTC. Its product reads: CASSVGGVGGSSRYYGYTF.